One and the same sample provided the 11 T cell receptor beta chains below, sequenced in a study of T cells in localized non-small cell lung cancer. Sequencing used immunoSEQ multiplex PCR; TCRdb keeps in-frame clones, though not all of them. Seen here are over a thousand clones, roughly a quarter observed once, and the top ten hold almost 25%. Sample: lung tumor tissue, taken before any cancer treatment. All receptors derive from a male donor aged 60 or over with stage III lung adenocarcinoma.

This rearrangement joins TRBV18 to TRBJ2-3; the match to TRBD1 covers 8 bases. V lost 3 bases to trimming and J lost 6 bases; unmatched junction nucleotides: 11. CDR3 length: 16 amino acids. Germline lookup yields CDR1 KGHSH and CDR2 LQKENI. This chain's CDR3 is CASSPMGTGETDTQYF. CDR3 nucleotides: TGTGCCAGCTCACCGATGGGGACAGGTGAAACGGATACGCAGTATTTT.

By proportion, this clone is medium-sized. The gene calls are TRBV11-3 and TRBJ1-2, with D tentatively TRBD1 (6 bases). Per the germline V gene, CDR1 is SGHNT and CDR2 is YENEEA. V lost 6 bases to trimming and J lost 7 bases, with 21 bases between them. This CDR3 contains 15 residues. CDR3 amino acids: CASSRGGGGVFGYTF. The CDR3 DNA sequence: TGTGCCAGCAGTCGCGGGGGCGGGGGCGTGTTTGGCTACACCTTC. The variable domain in full, completed from reference TRBV11-3 and TRBJ1-2, reads EAGVVQSPRYKIIEKKQPVAFWCNPISGHNTLYWYLQNLGQGPELLIRYENEEAVDDSQLPKDRFSAERLKGVDSTLKIQPAELGDSAVYLCASSRGGGGVFGYTFGSGTRLTVV.

This clone was observed a handful of times. The chain uses TRBV9 and TRBJ2-2; a weak D match, TRBD1 (5 bases). Between the trimmed V and J ends, which lost 0 bases and 2 bases, there was a span of 17 bases. The CDR3 loop spans 18 amino acids. The V gene's germline CDR1 is SGDLS and CDR2 YYNGEE. CDR3 in DNA: TGTGCCAGCAGCGTAGTCCCTAGGGGATCTAGTAACACCGGGGAGCTGTTTTTT. Translated: CASSVVPRGSSNTGELFF.

The genes are TRBV18 and TRBJ2-7; TRBD1 is a possible D gene (5 bases). V lost 5 bases and J lost 5, with 13 bases in between. Germline-derived CDR1 and CDR2 are KGHSH and LQKENI. This CDR3 is 13 amino acids long. CDR3 sequence: CASSTTGFNEQYF. In nucleotides, the CDR3 is TGTGCCAGCTCAACAACAGGATTCAACGAGCAGTACTTC. Full variable domain (remainder filled in from reference TRBV18 and TRBJ2-7): NAGVMQNPRHLVRRRGQEARLRCSPMKGHSHVYWYRQLPEEGLKFMVYLQKENIIDESGMPKERFSAEFPKEGPSILRIQQVVRGDSAAYFCASSTTGFNEQYFGPGTRLTVT.

The chain recombines TRBV18 with TRBJ1-2, with 8 positions matching TRBD1. V dropped 2 bases and J dropped 4; count of bases not matched to a gene: 12. This CDR3 spans 17 amino acids. Germline loops: CDR1 KGHSH, CDR2 LQKENI. This chain's CDR3 is CASSPGTGPRGSYGYTF. CDR3 bases: TGTGCCAGCTCACCAGGGACAGGCCCCAGGGGGTCCTATGGCTACACCTTC.

This clone was counted a few times. CDR3 in amino acids: CASSHQRTGGYGYTF. The CDR3 region has the DNA TGTGCCAGCAGCCACCAGAGGACCGGGGGCTATGGCTACACCTTC. The chain couples TRBV11-3 to TRBJ1-2; the D gene is possibly TRBD1 (5 bases). Trimming pared 5 bases from V and 4 bases from J, leaving 17 bases between. This CDR3 has 15 residues. CDR1 is SGHNT, CDR2 YENEEA, per germline. The whole variable domain, filled in from reference TRBV11-3 and TRBJ1-2, reads EAGVVQSPRYKIIEKKQPVAFWCNPISGHNTLYWYLQNLGQGPELLIRYENEEAVDDSQLPKDRFSAERLKGVDSTLKIQPAELGDSAVYLCASSHQRTGGYGYTFGSGTRLTVV.

The rearrangement joins TRBV18 to TRBJ2-1, with TRBD1 matching 11 bases. CDR1 and CDR2 from the germline V gene are KGHSH and LQKENI. The CDR3 runs to 14 residues. Germline trimming cut 6 bases from V and 6 bases from J; bases unmatched to any gene: 4. The CDR3 loop is CASSAGTGGNEQFF. The DNA of the CDR3 is TGTGCCAGCTCCGCCGGGACAGGGGGCAATGAGCAGTTCTTC. The full variable domain, its missing parts supplied by reference TRBV18 and TRBJ2-1, is NAGVMQNPRHLVRRRGQEARLRCSPMKGHSHVYWYRQLPEEGLKFMVYLQKENIIDESGMPKERFSAEFPKEGPSILRIQQVVRGDSAAYFCASSAGTGGNEQFFGPGTRLTVL.

The chain employs TRBV11-3 and TRBJ2-1; TRBD1 agrees at 7 bases. Trimming removed 1 base from V and 0 bases from J; junction bases left unmatched: 9. The germline V gene has CDR1 SGHNT and CDR2 YENEEA. This CDR3 is built from 18 residues. CDR3 amino acids: CASSLGAGRGSSYNEQFF. In DNA, the CDR3 is TGTGCCAGCAGCTTAGGGGCGGGCAGGGGGAGCTCCTACAATGAGCAGTTCTTC.

The chain carries TRBV6-1 and TRBJ1-5, with D hard to call. The CDR3 has 14 amino acids. The V end lost 1 base, the J end lost 6 bases, and 10 bases lay between the germline ends. The germline CDR1 and CDR2 sequences are MNHNS and SASEGT. The CDR3 is CASSEGQPGQPQHF. The CDR3 nucleotides read TGTGCCAGCAGTGAAGGGCAGCCTGGTCAGCCCCAGCATTTT.

This clone was seen more than once but under ten times. The chain combines TRBV9 with TRBJ1-1; D gene uncertain. From germline, CDR1 is SGDLS and CDR2 YYNGEE. The V and J ends lost 5 bases and 4 bases respectively, with 24 bases between them. There are 17 residues in the CDR3. CDR3 protein: CASSVLEATLGTTEAFF. The DNA of the CDR3 is TGTGCCAGCAGTGTTTTAGAGGCAACCTTAGGAACCACTGAAGCTTTCTTT.

In DNA form, the CDR3 reads TGTGCCGGGCTAAGACAGGGAAACAGCTCCTACAATGAGCAGTTCTTC. This codes for CAGLRQGNSSYNEQFF. V gene TRBV19 combines with J gene TRBJ2-1, with 7 bases matching TRBD1. Germline CDR1 LNHDA, CDR2 SQIVND (reference sequence). With V trimmed by 11 bases and J by 0 bases, 13 bases remained unmatched. This CDR3 comprises 16 residues.